This T cell receptor (beta chain) was identified in a study of control samples from healthy donors and cancer patients. This clone was counted a single time. Some clones are missing from TCRdb's copy, which holds only in-frame ones; the method was immunoSEQ multiplex PCR. The top ten hold roughly 3.1% of the sample, which has 120,000 to 150,000 clones, more than 85% seen once. Germline CDR1 GTSNPN, CDR2 SVGIG (reference sequence). This CDR3 comprises 14 residues. Trimming cost V 0 bases and J 5 bases; bases outside gene matches: 3. The sequencing sample was made of blood. This chain joins TRBV30 and TRBJ2-3, with 9 positions matching TRBD2. The sequence was obtained from a man aged 30-40 years in good health. CDR3 bases: TGTGCCTGGAGTGTACGCGGGGGGGGAGATACGCAGTATTTT. The encoded protein is CAWSVRGGGDTQYF.